Listed below are T cell receptor beta chains from one sample, sequenced in a study of T cells in Graves' hyperthyroidism and ophthalmopathy. TCRdb called the multiplex PCR reads again in MiXCR, with one record for every CDR3 protein. This table has under 450,000 distinct CDR3 sequences, 17% appearing once. The sample taken for sequencing was blood. The origin of the receptors is a woman aged 30 to 39 with Graves' hyperthyroidism that later progressed to Graves' ophthalmopathy. CDR3s include the opening cysteine and the closing phenylalanine or tryptophan. A D gene is named only where the DNA matches it firmly. For some rows the clone size is stated as once, few or many, or as a class when expanded; others skip it.

TRBJ2-1 | many | TRBD1 | TRBV11-2 | CASSLAGGDSYNEQFF | TGTGCCAGCAGCTTAGCAGGGGGCGATTCCTACAATGAGCAGTTCTTC
TRBJ2-1 | many | NA | TRBV6-2/TRBV6-3 | CASSYSEGNNEQFF | TGTGCCAGCAGTTACTCGGAAGGAAACAATGAGCAGTTCTTC
TRBJ2-3 | few | NA | TRBV27 | CASSFVGVADSTDTQYF | TGTGCCAGCAGTTTCGTGGGCGTGGCAGACAGCACAGATACGCAGTATTTT
TRBJ2-1 | NA | TRBD2 | TRBV12-3/TRBV12-4 | CASSLGFPGLAGGYNEQFF | TGTGCCAGCAGTTTGGGGTTTCCGGGACTAGCGGGGGGATACAATGAGCAGTTCTTC
TRBJ2-1 | NA | NA | TRBV4-1 | CASSQVGRKIYNEQFF | TGCGCCAGCAGCCAAGTGGGGAGAAAGATCTACAATGAGCAGTTCTTC
TRBJ2-6 | many | NA | TRBV6-1 | CASRGPGANVLTF | TGTGCCAGCAGGGGGCCCGGGGCCAACGTCCTGACTTTC
TRBJ1-6 | few | TRBD1 | TRBV7-9 | CASSRGQGNSPLHF | TGTGCCAGCAGCCGGGGACAGGGAAATTCACCCCTCCACTTT
TRBJ1-2 | many | NA | TRBV2 | CASSGVNMVYTF | TGTGCCAGCAGTGGGGTCAACATGGTCTACACCTTC
TRBJ2-1 | few | NA | TRBV28 | CASRVGTYDNEQFF | TGTGCCAGCAGAGTCGGGACCTACGACAATGAGCAGTTCTTC
TRBJ2-3 | NA | NA | TRBV11-3 | CASSSIDGTDTQYF | TGTGCCAGCAGCTCCATCGATGGCACAGATACGCAGTATTTT
TRBJ2-7 | few | TRBD1 | TRBV29-1 | CSVGQGTYEQYF | TGCAGCGTGGGACAGGGAACCTACGAGCAGTACTTC
TRBJ2-7 | many | TRBD2 | TRBV11-2 | CASRSAGASYEQYF | TGTGCCAGCAGATCGGCGGGAGCCTCCTACGAGCAGTACTTC
TRBJ1-5 | NA | TRBD1 | TRBV6-1 | CASSPGTVSNQPQHF | TGTGCCAGCAGCCCCGGGACAGTCAGCAATCAGCCCCAGCATTTT
TRBJ1-2 | many | NA | TRBV5-8 | CASSLVSVTNYGYTF | TGTGCCAGCAGCTTGGTAAGCGTTACCAACTATGGCTACACCTTC
TRBJ2-7 | many | TRBD1 | TRBV5-1 | CASSSQTGSSYEQYF | TGCGCCAGCAGCTCGCAGACAGGGAGCTCCTACGAGCAGTACTTC
TRBJ2-3 | many | TRBD1 | TRBV2 | CASRARDSLTDTQYF | TGTGCCAGCAGGGCCCGGGACAGCCTCACAGATACGCAGTATTTT
TRBJ2-5 | many | NA | TRBV28 | CASSPQVAGRTGTQYF | TGTGCCAGCAGTCCCCAGGTCGCGGGGAGGACGGGGACCCAGTACTTC
TRBJ2-1 | many | TRBD2 | TRBV28 | CASSTRLAGEQFF | TGTGCCAGCAGCACCAGATTAGCGGGGGAGCAGTTCTTC
TRBJ2-1 | many | TRBD2 | TRBV9 | CASSGPSGGRQRDNEQFF | TGTGCCAGCAGCGGACCTAGCGGGGGCCGCCAGAGAGACAATGAGCAGTTCTTC
TRBJ2-3 | many | NA | TRBV6-1 | CASSPIGGDTQYF | TGTGCCAGCAGCCCGATTGGGGGAGATACGCAGTATTTT
TRBJ1-5 | NA | NA | TRBV19 | CASSTVTRDQPQHF | TGTGCCAGTAGTACCGTTACGCGTGATCAGCCCCAGCATTTT
TRBJ2-1 | few | TRBD2 | TRBV28 | CATNLAGAPMRVF | TGTGCCACAAATTTAGCGGGGGCTCCAATGAGGGTCTTC
TRBJ2-3 | many | NA | TRBV11-1 | CASGGSLGDTSTDTQYF | TGTGCCAGCGGTGGTTCGCTGGGGGACACCAGCACAGATACGCAGTATTTT
TRBJ1-4 | NA | NA | TRBV4-1 | CASSRTWGRNEKLFF | TGCGCCAGCAGCCGAACGTGGGGGCGTAACGAAAAACTGTTTTTT
TRBJ2-1 | few | TRBD2 | TRBV30 | CAWSTLGLAVNNEQFF | TGTGCCTGGAGTACGTTGGGACTAGCGGTAAACAATGAGCAGTTCTTC
TRBJ2-3 | few | NA | TRBV29-1 | CSVEEAGQGTDTQYF | TGCAGCGTTGAAGAAGCGGGACAGGGCACAGATACGCAGTATTTT
TRBJ1-2 | many | NA | TRBV2 | CASMEGEVGHGYTF | TGTGCCAGCATGGAAGGGGAGGTGGGGCATGGCTACACCTTC
TRBJ2-2 | NA | TRBD1 | TRBV7-9 | CASSKQGAAGELFF | TGTGCCAGCAGCAAACAGGGGGCGGCCGGGGAGCTGTTTTTT
TRBJ2-7 | NA | TRBD1 | TRBV11-3 | CARSDRGQSEQYF | TGTGCCAGGTCGGACAGGGGGCAATCCGAGCAGTACTTC
TRBJ2-2 | few | TRBD2 | TRBV9 | CASSVALAGGPSPGKLFF | TGTGCCAGCAGCGTAGCTTTGGCGGGAGGGCCGAGCCCCGGGAAGCTGTTTTTT
TRBJ1-2 | many | NA | TRBV11-2 | CASSLDVGHSGYGYTF | TGTGCCAGCAGCTTAGATGTCGGACATAGTGGCTATGGCTACACCTTC
TRBJ2-1 | NA | NA | TRBV12-3/TRBV12-4 | CASSPTTPSLSYNEQFF | TGTGCCAGCAGCCCGACCACCCCGTCCCTCTCCTACAATGAGCAGTTCTTC
TRBJ1-6 | few | TRBD1 | TRBV2 | CASGQGENSPLHF | TGTGCCAGCGGACAGGGGGAGAATTCACCCCTCCACTTT
TRBJ2-2 | NA | NA | TRBV12-3/TRBV12-4 | CASSTSGAGELFF | TGTGCCAGCAGTACTTCAGGGGCCGGGGAGCTGTTTTTT
TRBJ2-3 | NA | NA | TRBV20-1 | CSAADLRDTQYF | TGCAGTGCCGCGGACTTGCGAGATACGCAGTATTTT
TRBJ2-7 | many | NA | TRBV7-9 | CASSLRPGYEQYF | TGTGCCAGCAGCTTACGGCCGGGATACGAGCAGTACTTC
TRBJ2-1 | NA | TRBD2 | TRBV6-1 | CASSSSGGYNEQFF | TGTGCCAGCAGTTCTAGCGGGGGCTACAATGAGCAGTTCTTC
TRBJ2-3 | few | NA | TRBV9 | CASSVEGGGGTDTQYF | TGTGCCAGCAGCGTAGAGGGAGGGGGGGGCACAGATACGCAGTATTTT
TRBJ1-3 | many | NA | TRBV29-1 | CSVADEQGGHTIYF | TGCAGCGTTGCGGACGAACAGGGTGGGCACACCATATATTTT
TRBJ1-6 | many | TRBD1 | TRBV18 | CASSPPGQQMGSPLHF | TGTGCCAGCTCACCTCCGGGACAGCAGATGGGTTCACCCCTCCACTTT
TRBJ2-7 | many | NA | TRBV11-2 | CASSRRDRSYEQYF | TGTGCCAGCAGCCGGAGGGACCGGAGCTACGAGCAGTACTTC
TRBJ2-1 | few | TRBD2 | TRBV30 | CARDWTSGRDNEQFF | TGTGCCCGCGACTGGACTAGCGGGAGGGACAATGAGCAGTTCTTC
TRBJ2-3 | NA | TRBD2 | TRBV15 | CATSVEREGRNTQYF | TGTGCCACCAGCGTTGAGCGGGAGGGCCGAAATACGCAGTATTTT
TRBJ1-2 | NA | NA | TRBV2 | CASSKGGSYGYTF | TGTGCCAGCAGTAAGGGGGGGTCCTATGGCTACACCTTC
TRBJ2-7 | many | NA | TRBV2 | CASSEGTETYEQYF | TGTGCCAGCAGTGAAGGTACGGAGACCTACGAGCAGTACTTC
TRBJ1-2 | NA | NA | TRBV4-1 | CASSQDPEVTFGYTF | TGCGCCAGCAGCCAAGATCCAGAGGTTACCTTTGGCTACACCTTC
TRBJ2-7 | NA | TRBD2 | TRBV27 | CASSPGAGTTSYEQYF | TGTGCCAGCAGCCCTGGGGCCGGGACTACCTCCTACGAGCAGTACTTC
TRBJ2-3 | NA | NA | TRBV6-5 | CASSYSGGSADTQYF | TGTGCCAGCAGTTACTCGGGGGGTAGCGCAGATACGCAGTATTTT
TRBJ2-1 | NA | NA | TRBV20-1 | CSAREDRSSYNEQFF | TGCAGTGCTAGAGAAGACCGGAGCTCCTACAATGAGCAGTTCTTC
TRBJ2-7 | many | TRBD2 | TRBV3-1 | CASSANGGVGYEQYF | TGTGCCAGCAGCGCGAACGGGGGGGTCGGCTACGAGCAGTACTTC
TRBJ2-5 | NA | TRBD2 | TRBV2 | CASSEWVTSGQETQYF | TGTGCCAGCAGTGAGTGGGTTACTAGCGGACAAGAGACCCAGTACTTC
TRBJ2-7 | NA | NA | TRBV5-6 | CASPQGAIYEQYF | TGTGCCAGCCCCCAAGGGGCCATCTACGAGCAGTACTTC
TRBJ2-4 | few | TRBD2 | TRBV7-9 | CASSSVGGRKYF | TGTGCCAGCAGCTCCGTAGGCGGGAGGAAGTACTTC
TRBJ2-5 | many | TRBD2 | TRBV27 | CASSAAGGPQETQYF | TGTGCCAGCAGTGCAGCGGGAGGGCCCCAAGAGACCCAGTACTTC
TRBJ1-1 | NA | TRBD1 | TRBV2 | CASSPRQGSMNTEAFF | TGTGCCAGCAGTCCGCGACAGGGAAGTATGAACACTGAAGCTTTCTTT
TRBJ1-1 | many | TRBD1 | TRBV19 | CASSSRTGGSTEAFF | TGTGCCAGTAGTTCGCGGACAGGGGGGAGCACTGAAGCTTTCTTT
TRBJ2-3 | NA | NA | TRBV2 | CASSDSRAPDTQYF | TGTGCCAGCAGTGATTCCAGAGCCCCAGATACGCAGTATTTT
TRBJ1-1 | NA | NA | TRBV5-8 | CASSLWAFF | TGTGCCAGCAGCTTGTGGGCTTTCTTT
TRBJ2-7 | few | TRBD2 | TRBV2 | CASSPGLAGAPAQYF | TGTGCCAGCAGCCCGGGACTAGCGGGAGCCCCGGCGCAGTACTTC